The sequence of this T cell receptor (beta chain) was determined in a study of T cell responses to AZD1222 COVID-19 vaccine (dated by TCRdb to the early 2020s). Regarding the complete study: A total of about 240 trial participants underwent TCR sequencing, of whom some 210 received two doses of AZD1222 and roughly 25 received two doses of the MenACWY control vaccine. Trial participants were enrolled into age subgroups of 18-55, 56-69 and 70-plus years, which contained 148, 28 and 57 TCR-sequenced participants, respectively.

Overall study results and their limits: Conclusions about previously exposed vaccinees are limited because only a handful of AZD1222 recipients were SARS-CoV-2 seropositive at baseline. Spike-specific TCR breadth and depth rose significantly after two AZD1222 doses compared with day 0 and with MenACWY recipients. The 56-69-year group was small, and its depth increase did not reach significance, likely because of low power. Epitopes outside the regions mutated in the B.1.351 and B.1.1.7 variants were reportedly recognized by nearly half of the unique spike-specific TCRs. Because no day 14 peak-response samples were available, repertoires were characterized only after the peak T cell response. The whole spike protein was spanned by vaccine-associated CD4 TCRs, and dominant responses were seen in regions 160-218 and 743-854. Participants were mostly white British and included more females than males, and it was suggested by the authors that clonal diversity may have been underestimated.

Per the publication, the time point label means: baseline before first vaccination. In light of the paper, this sample's treatment or condition label describes: meningococcal conjugate vaccine given as trial control. Vaccinee samples were obtained from the UK trials COV001 and COV002, which included a single-blind randomized controlled phase 2/3 trial of AZD1222 (ChAdOx1 nCoV-19) in healthy adults. For TCRbeta chain sequencing, PBMC samples were collected from trial participants at day 0 and at day 28 after the second dose. The CDR3 measures 12 amino acids from cysteine to phenylalanine. Of all the DNA, just the CDR3 is kept, 36 bases in frame from base 1. CDR1 MDHEN and CDR2 SYDVKM were looked up in the germline V gene. Cut back by 3 bases and 3 bases, the V and J ends lie 5 bases apart. The CDR3 regions of human TCRbeta chains were analyzed by immunosequencing. From the authors' description of their analysis: Repertoire TCRs were matched against a reference library of SARS-CoV-2-specific TCRs generated with the MIRA antigen-specificity platform. Breadth was defined as the fraction of unique TCRs that were SARS-CoV-2-associated. Depth was defined as the fraction of total T cells that were SARS-CoV-2-associated. Using the MIRA data, every spike-specific TCR was mapped to the spike region that the TCR reacted to and assigned to either a CD4 or a CD8 class. Log10-transformed breadth and depth values were compared by one-way ANOVA with Sidak's multiple comparisons tests. Not all clones reach the TCRdb copy of this immuneACCESS table, which keeps in-frame sequences only. Checked studies attribute under half of the gap to unresolved V genes and leave the rest unexplained. The V and J calls and clone size are taken from that table; D and trimming were inferred from the DNA. The sample table contains approximately 83,000 clones; only one count was recorded for 85% to 95% of them. The top ten hold less than 5.5% of the sample.

About this clone: Its cognate antigen has yet to be identified. Base qualities are missing; no much larger clone stands one base away.

The sample here was peripheral blood, taken on day 0 of MenACWY control vaccination. This TCR came from an adult in good health. This chain is built from TRBV28 and TRBJ1-1; the D gene cannot be named for sure. The CDR3 amino acid sequence is: CASSLRYTEAFF. The DNA sequence is given as TGTGCCAGCAGTTTGAGATACACTGAAGCTTTCTTT.